The clone carrying this TCR beta chain was observed a few times. Its antigen is not identified. This sample is drawn from a study of vaccination and CD4 T cells after COVID-19. Trimming shortened V by 1 base and J by 5 bases, and 12 bases separated the two germline ends. Germline V CDR1 and CDR2: DFQATT, SNEGSKA (reference sequence). This CDR3 contains 15 residues. As to treatment: roughly 11-day PBMC culture with coronavirus spike peptide pools or control peptides (ViraFEST assay). The assay that was used to sequence DNA from cultured CD4+ T cells was the Oncomine TCR Beta short-read assay. Via MiXCR, TCRdb re-called the PCR reads, giving one row per CDR3 protein. The sample consists of 20,000 or so distinct CDR3 sequences, 67% of them appearing once.

Sequencing was carried out using CD4+ T cells from blood, cultured in vitro. The TCR sequence derives from a human donor who had recovered from COVID-19. The chain carries TRBV20-1 and TRBJ1-6; tentative D call: TRBD1 (6 bases). In DNA form, the CDR3 reads TGCAGTGCTAGAGCTCGGACAGACGATAATTCACCCCTCCACTTT. It encodes CSARARTDDNSPLHF.